This T cell receptor (beta chain) was documented in a study of OX40 agonist ivuxolimab in advanced cancers. For the study at large: Hepatocellular carcinoma, melanoma, renal cell or head and neck cancer affected the dose-escalation patients. Checkpoint inhibitors had been given previously to roughly 36% of patients.

As concerns this clone: Its antigen is undetermined.

The table came from immunoSEQ multiplex PCR; TCRdb's copy has only in-frame clones and leaves some out. Counted here are tens of thousands of clones, less than 90% occurring once; the ten biggest clones make up around 1.9%. Study-level findings and limits: Both CD4+ and CD8+ T cell populations in blood had undergone clonal expansion by week 6 at 0.1 to 3.0 mg/kg.

The material was CD4+ or CD8+ T cells sorted from blood, obtained in a trial of the OX40 agonist ivuxolimab. The receptor's source is an adult with an advanced solid tumor such as melanoma, head and neck, liver or kidney cancer.

The CDR3 reads CASSLVQETQYF. The CDR3 bases are TGTGCCAGCAGCTTAGTCCAAGAGACCCAGTACTTC. This chain uses TRBV7-6 with TRBJ2-5; no definite D call. This CDR3 region has 12 residues. Trimming removed 1 base at V and 1 base at J, with 1 base between. The V gene's germline CDR1 is SGHVS and CDR2 FNYEAQ.